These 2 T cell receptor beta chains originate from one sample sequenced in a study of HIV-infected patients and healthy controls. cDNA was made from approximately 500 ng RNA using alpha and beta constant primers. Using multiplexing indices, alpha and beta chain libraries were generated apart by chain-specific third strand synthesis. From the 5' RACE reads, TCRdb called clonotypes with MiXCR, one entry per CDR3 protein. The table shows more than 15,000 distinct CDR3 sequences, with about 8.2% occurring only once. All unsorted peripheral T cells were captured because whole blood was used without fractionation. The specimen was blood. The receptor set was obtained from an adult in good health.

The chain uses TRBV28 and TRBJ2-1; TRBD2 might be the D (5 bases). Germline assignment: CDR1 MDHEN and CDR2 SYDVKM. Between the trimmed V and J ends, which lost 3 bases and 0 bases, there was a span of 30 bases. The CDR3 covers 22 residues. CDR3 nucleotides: TGTGCCAGCAGTTTCGGTCGACTGTCCCGAAAACAAGCGGCCATCTCCTACAATGAGCAGTTCTTC. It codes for CASSFGRLSRKQAAISYNEQFF.

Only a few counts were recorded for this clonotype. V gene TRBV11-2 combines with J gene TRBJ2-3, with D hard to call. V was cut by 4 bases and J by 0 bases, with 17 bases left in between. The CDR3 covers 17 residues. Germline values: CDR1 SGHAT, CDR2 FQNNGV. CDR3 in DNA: TGTGCCAGCAGCTCCCCAGTGGATGGCGGCAGCACAGATACGCAGTATTTT. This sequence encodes CASSSPVDGGSTDTQYF.